One sample yielded the 8 T cell receptor beta chains listed below, sequenced in a study of blood T cells in healthy people across ages. A second PCR, run for roughly 7 to 11 cycles, used a sample-barcoded 5' primer plus a J-beta primer mix. Each CDR3 protein is one row after TCRdb ran MiXCR on the 5' RACE reads. This sample carries about 1.1 million distinct CDR3 sequences, around two fifths of them seen once, and the ten largest clones take about 12%. The material sequenced was blood. The receptors stem from a young man in good health.

Note on this clonotype: A clone one base away is much larger, so this may be a read error. The chain combines TRBV7-2 with TRBJ1-2; D gene unclear. From germline, CDR1 is SGHTA and CDR2 FQGNSA. Trimming took off 5 bases at V and 3 bases at J, with 13 bases between the two ends. The CDR3 is 14 amino acids. As DNA, the CDR3 is TGTGCCAGCAGCGTAGAAGCAGGATACTATGGCTACACCTTC. Amino acid sequence: CASSVEAGYYGYTF.

This clonotype was counted once. This sequence joins TRBV6-6 and TRBJ1-4; no definite D call. Trimming shortened V by 11 bases and J by 0 bases, and 10 bases separated the two germline ends. This CDR3 spans 13 amino acids. The germline gives CDR1 MNHNY, CDR2 SVGAGI (reference sequence). The CDR3 sequence is CASQRPTNEKLFF. CDR3 bases: TGTGCCTCCCAGCGACCAACTAATGAAAAACTGTTTTTT.

This clonotype was counted between two and nine times. V and J are TRBV6-2 or TRBV6-3 and TRBJ1-5; tentatively, D is TRBD1 (5 bases). The V gene's germline CDR1 is MNHEY and CDR2 SVGEGT. CDR3 length: 15 amino acids. V was shortened by 4 bases and J by 4 bases, with 14 bases between the two germline ends. CDR3 DNA: TGTGCCAGCAGTTTCCTAGGGGATCCGAATCAGCCCCAGCATTTT. Translated: CASSFLGDPNQPQHF.

V and J are TRBV9 and TRBJ2-3; D may correspond to TRBD1 or TRBD2 (5 bases each). V shed 4 bases and J shed 8 bases, with 17 bases lying between them. This CDR3 contains 14 residues. Germline V gene lookup returns CDR1 SGDLS and CDR2 YYNGEE. CDR3 loop: CASSSQDSGLTQYF. Here the CDR3 DNA reads TGTGCCAGCAGCTCCCAGGACTCAGGGCTTACGCAGTATTTT. Filled out from reference TRBV9 and TRBJ2-3, the complete variable domain reads DSGVTQTPKHLITATGQRVTLRCSPRSGDLSVYWYQQSLDQGLQFLIQYYNGEERAKGNILERFSAQQFPDLHSELNLSSLELGDSALYFCASSSQDSGLTQYFGPGTRLTVL.

This clonotype was detected a few times. The chain uses TRBV9 and TRBJ1-3; D is uncertain. This CDR3 is 14 amino acids long. Between the trimmed V and J ends, which lost 0 bases and 6 bases, there was a span of 10 bases. The V gene's germline CDR1 is SGDLS and CDR2 YYNGEE. The CDR3 coding sequence is TGTGCCAGCAGCGTAGGGTCGTCGGAAAACACCATATATTTT. Amino acids: CASSVGSSENTIYF.

The CDR3 reads CASSERGYYEKLFF. The CDR3, as DNA: TGTGCCAGCAGTGAAAGGGGGTATTATGAAAAACTGTTTTTT. The rearrangement links TRBV6-1 to TRBJ1-4; a weak D match, TRBD1 (6 bases). Trimming removed 2 bases from V and 6 bases from J, with 10 bases in between. Germline V gene sequence: CDR1 MNHNS, CDR2 SASEGT. CDR3 length equals 14 residues.

The CDR3 protein is CASSPRLHYEQYF. The CDR3 DNA reads as TGTGCCAGCAGCCCGCGCCTACACTACGAGCAGTACTTC. The gene calls are TRBV7-9 and TRBJ2-4, with no clear D. The J call is in doubt because the DNA end fits TRBJ2-7 better. The CDR3 has 13 amino acids. The germline CDR1 and CDR2 sequences are SEHNR and FQNEAQ (reference sequence).

The J gene is TRBJ2-7, the V gene TRBV6-2 or TRBV6-3, with D perhaps TRBD1 (6 bases). V lost 6 bases to trimming and J lost 4 bases, with 13 bases between them. Germline V gives CDR1 MNHEY, CDR2 SVGEGT. The CDR3 has 13 residues. CDR3 nucleotide sequence: TGTGCCAGCAGGCAAACGACAGGATACGAGCAGTACTTC. It translates to CASRQTTGYEQYF.